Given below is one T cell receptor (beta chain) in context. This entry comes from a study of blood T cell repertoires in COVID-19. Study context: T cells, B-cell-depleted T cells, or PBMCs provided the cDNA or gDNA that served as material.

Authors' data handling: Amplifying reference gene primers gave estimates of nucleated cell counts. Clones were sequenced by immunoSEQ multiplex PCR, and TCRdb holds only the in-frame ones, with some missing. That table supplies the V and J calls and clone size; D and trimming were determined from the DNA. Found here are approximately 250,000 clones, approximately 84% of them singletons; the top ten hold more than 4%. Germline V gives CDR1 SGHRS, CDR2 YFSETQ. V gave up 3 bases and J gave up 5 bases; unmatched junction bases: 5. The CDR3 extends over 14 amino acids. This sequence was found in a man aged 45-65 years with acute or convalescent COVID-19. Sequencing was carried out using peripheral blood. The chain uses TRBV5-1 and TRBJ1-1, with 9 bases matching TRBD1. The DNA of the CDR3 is TGCGCCAGCAGCTCGGGGACAGGGAAAACTGAAGCTTTCTTT. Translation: CASSSGTGKTEAFF.